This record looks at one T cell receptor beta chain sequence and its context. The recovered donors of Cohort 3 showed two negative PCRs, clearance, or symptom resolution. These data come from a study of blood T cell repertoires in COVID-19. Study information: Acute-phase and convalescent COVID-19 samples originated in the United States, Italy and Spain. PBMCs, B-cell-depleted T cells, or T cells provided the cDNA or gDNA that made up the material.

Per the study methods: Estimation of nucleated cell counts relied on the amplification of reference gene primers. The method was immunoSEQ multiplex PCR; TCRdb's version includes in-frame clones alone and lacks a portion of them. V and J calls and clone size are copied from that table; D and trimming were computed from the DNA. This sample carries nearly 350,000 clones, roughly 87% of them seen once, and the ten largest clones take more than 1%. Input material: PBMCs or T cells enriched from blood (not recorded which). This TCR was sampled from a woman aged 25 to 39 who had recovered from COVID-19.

For the CDR3, the DNA is TGTGCCAGCAGGACAGGGGTACAAGAGACCCAGTACTTC. Its translation is CASRTGVQETQYF. The rearrangement links TRBV28 to TRBJ2-5; 8 nucleotides align to TRBD1. V shed 6 bases and J 2 bases; nucleotides not matched to a gene: 2. Germline loops: CDR1 MDHEN, CDR2 SYDVKM. The CDR3 runs to 13 residues.